The 18 T cell receptor beta chains given below trace back to one sample, sequenced in a study. Each CDR3 protein gets one entry after TCRdb re-called the RT-PCR reads with MiXCR. The sample lists about 680,000 distinct CDR3 sequences; approximately 15% were seen once. Sequenced sample: memory CD4+ T cells from blood. The receptors originated from a female donor in good health, serving as a healthy control.

This clonotype was counted many times. A read error may produce the germline difference seen at one junction end. The chain combines TRBV9 with TRBJ2-1; a weak D match, TRBD1 (6 bases). The V gene's germline CDR1 is SGDLS and CDR2 YYNGEE. The CDR3 spans 14 residues. CDR3 protein: CANSTSGHYNEQFF. The CDR3 DNA sequence: TGTGCCAACAGCACGTCGGGACACTACAATGAGCAGTTCTTC.

This clonotype was recorded a few times. The chain's CDR3 is CSARDASRGGAPNEQFF. CDR3 nucleotide sequence: TGCAGTGCTAGAGATGCGAGTCGCGGGGGGGCGCCCAATGAGCAGTTCTTC. J is TRBJ2-1 and V is TRBV20-1; 9 nucleotides align to TRBD2. V was pared by 0 bases and J by 6 bases, with 12 bases of the junction left unmatched. This CDR3 spans 17 amino acids. Looked up from germline, CDR1 is DFQATT and CDR2 is SNEGSKA (reference sequence).

This clonotype turned up a few times. The chain has TRBV20-1 and TRBJ1-5; D ambiguous. The length of the CDR3 is 18 residues. V gave up 1 base and J gave up 0 bases, with 19 bases separating them. Germline-derived CDR1 and CDR2 are DFQATT and SNEGSKA (reference sequence). The CDR3 sequence is CSARVSGTAPYSNQPQHF. CDR3 nucleotide sequence: TGCAGTGCTAGAGTGTCGGGAACGGCCCCATATAGCAATCAGCCCCAGCATTTT.

The gene calls are TRBV12-3 or TRBV12-4 and TRBJ2-6; 8 nucleotides match TRBD2. V lost 5 bases to trimming and J lost 1 base; unmatched junction nucleotides: 7. The CDR3 has 17 amino acids. Here the CDR3 DNA reads TGTGCCAGCAGTATCCGGGGGGGCAGGTCTGGGGCCAACGTCCTGACTTTC. This encodes CASSIRGGRSGANVLTF.

This clonotype was counted between two and nine times. The chain uses TRBV12-3 or TRBV12-4 and TRBJ1-3; weak D call: TRBD1 (5 bases). The CDR3 totals 15 residues. Trimming removed 3 bases at V and 0 bases at J, with 9 bases between. CDR3 sequence: CASSFEGYSGNTIYF. Written as DNA, the CDR3 is TGTGCCAGCAGTTTTGAGGGGTACTCTGGAAACACCATATATTTT.

The chain uses TRBV20-1 and TRBJ2-2, with D unclear. The CDR3 has 12 residues. CDR1 is DFQATT and CDR2 is SNEGSKA in the germline V gene (reference sequence). The V and J ends lost 5 bases and 1 base respectively, with 5 bases between them. The CDR3 nucleotides are TGCAGTGCTGACTTGAACACCGGGGAGCTGTTTTTT. It specifies CSADLNTGELFF.

This chain joins TRBV2 and TRBJ1-1; TRBD1 matches 9 bases. This CDR3 comprises 14 residues. Trimming took 6 bases from V and 0 from J; bases not matched to a gene: 2. Germline V gene data show CDR1 as SNHLY and CDR2 as FYNNEI. CDR3 residues: CASRGDRVNTEAFF. The CDR3 region has the DNA TGTGCCAGCAGGGGGGACAGGGTGAACACTGAAGCTTTCTTT.

This clonotype was detected many times. The chain recombines TRBV20-1 with TRBJ2-5, with 9 bases that match TRBD2. Per the germline V gene, CDR1 is DFQATT and CDR2 is SNEGSKA (reference sequence). V lost 4 bases, J lost 6 bases, and 6 bases stayed unmatched. The CDR3 totals 13 residues. CDR3 loop: CSAKTSGLKTQYF. In DNA, the CDR3 is TGCAGTGCTAAGACTAGCGGTCTTAAGACCCAGTACTTC.

Regarding this clonotype: The conserved phenylalanine or tryptophan is not found at the CDR3 terminus, so this likely reflects a read error. The chain joins TRBV20-1 to TRBJ2-1; D gene unclear. This CDR3 is built from 13 residues. V was trimmed by 7 bases and J by 2 bases, leaving 12 bases between them. CDR1 and CDR2 (germline): DFQATT, SNEGSKA (reference sequence). The CDR3 DNA reads TGCAGTGTCCTCGGACGCGCCTACAATGAGCAGTTCTTG. Translated, it gives CSVLGRAYNEQFL.

This clonotype appeared a few times. V and J are TRBV20-1 and TRBJ1-2; no definite D call. Trimming took 2 bases from V and 5 from J, leaving 9 bases between them. Germline V gene sequence: CDR1 DFQATT, CDR2 SNEGSKA (reference sequence). This CDR3 is built from 12 residues. The CDR3 DNA reads as TGCAGTGCTAGATCTAGGACGTATGGCTACACCTTC. Translated, it gives CSARSRTYGYTF.

The chain has TRBV20-1 and TRBJ2-1; D is tentatively TRBD1 or TRBD2 (5 bases each). The CDR3 consists of 16 residues. CDR1 is DFQATT and CDR2 is SNEGSKA in the germline V gene (reference sequence). V lost 6 bases and J lost 4, with 22 bases in between. In nucleotides, the CDR3 is TGCAGTGCAAAAACTACCCCGGGACCCCGATACAATGAGCAGTTCTTC. It yields the protein CSAKTTPGPRYNEQFF.

This clonotype was recorded a few times. The chain combines TRBV3-1 with TRBJ2-1; 8 nucleotides agree with TRBD2. Germline loops: CDR1 LGHDT, CDR2 YNNKEL (reference sequence). The V gene end was trimmed by 4 bases and the J gene end by 6 bases; junction bases not matched to a gene: 8. The CDR3 totals 15 residues. The chain's CDR3 is CASSLSGRAFNEQFF. The CDR3 coding sequence is TGTGCCAGCAGCCTCTCCGGGAGGGCGTTCAATGAGCAGTTCTTC.

This chain connects TRBV7-6 to TRBJ2-7; D uncertain. The germline V gene encodes CDR1 SGHVS and CDR2 FNYEAQ. Trimming removed 3 bases from V and 2 bases from J, with 23 bases in between. The CDR3 extends over 18 amino acids. The CDR3 nucleotides read TGTGCCAGCAGCTTTTCTATACCGACCGGGCGCCATACCTACGAGCAGTACTTC. Protein sequence: CASSFSIPTGRHTYEQYF. The entire variable domain, with the rest obtained from reference TRBV7-6 and TRBJ2-7, is as follows: GAGVSQSPRYKVTKRGQDVALRCDPISGHVSLYWYRQALGQGPEFLTYFNYEAQQDKSGLPNDRFSAERPEGSISTLTIQRTEQRDSAMYRCASSFSIPTGRHTYEQYFGPGTRLTVT.

V is TRBV6-5 and J is TRBJ1-1; 8 nucleotides match TRBD1. The CDR3 has 13 residues. Per germline, CDR1 MNHEY and CDR2 SVGAGI. The V and J ends lost 7 bases and 7 bases, in that order; junction bases with no gene match: 8. The CDR3 bases are TGTGCCAGCATTCGACAGGGGAGGATTGAAGCTTTCTTT. Translating it yields CASIRQGRIEAFF.

This clonotype has a count of ten or more. This rearrangement joins TRBV6-5 to TRBJ2-2; TRBD1 aligns across 7 bases. Germline loops: CDR1 MNHEY, CDR2 SVGAGI. V dropped 5 bases and J dropped 3; count of bases not matched to a gene: 9. CDR3 size: 16 residues. For the CDR3, the DNA is TGTGCCAGCAGTAATACAGGGGCTTACGACACCGGGGAGCTGTTTTTT. Its translation: CASSNTGAYDTGELFF.

This clonotype was seen many times. The CDR3 spells CASSIGGSYEQYF. CDR3 nucleotide sequence: TGTGCCAGCAGTATAGGAGGCTCCTACGAGCAGTACTTC. V and J are TRBV12-3 or TRBV12-4 and TRBJ2-7, with D possibly matching TRBD2 (5 bases). Trimming removed 5 bases from V and 0 bases from J, with 8 bases in between. This CDR3 region has 13 residues.

The V call is TRBV12-3 or TRBV12-4, the J call TRBJ2-7, with TRBD2 identical over 7 bases. CDR3 length: 15 amino acids. J gave up 5 bases and V 6 bases, and 13 bases lay outside the gene matches. The CDR3 DNA follows: TGTGCCAGCAGCCCCCTGGGGGGAGGGTTTGACGAGCAGTACTTC. It translates to CASSPLGGGFDEQYF.

This clonotype showed up many times. The J gene is TRBJ1-1, the V gene TRBV7-2; the D gene is possibly TRBD1 (6 bases). Per germline, CDR1 SGHTA and CDR2 FQGNSA. The length of the CDR3 is 17 residues. Trimming took off 5 bases at V and 1 base at J, with 20 bases between the two ends. In DNA, the CDR3 is TGTGCCAGCAGCCCTCCACGACAGGCTGCGACGAACACTGAAGCTTTCTTT. Protein: CASSPPRQAATNTEAFF.